This T cell receptor beta chain originates from a study of regulatory T cells in long-lasting Graves disease. Across the study: The study counted Graves' disease as persistent given over 5 years of antithyroid drugs and positive TSH receptor antibodies.

The germline CDR1 and CDR2 sequences are DFQATT and SNEGSKA (reference sequence). The V end lost 6 bases, the J end lost 7 bases, and 16 bases lay between the germline ends. This CDR3 has 12 amino acids. This clonotype was found a few times. Library construction for TCR beta used iRepertoire HTBI primers and Arm-PCR of CDR3 regions. Methods used by the authors: From all samples, identification returned approximately 13 TRBJ and approximately 61 TRBV segments. TCRdb redid the calling of the multiplex PCR reads with MiXCR, one entry per CDR3 protein. In this record, the V and J calls reflect TCRdb's handling and not the investigators' own analysis. Here the sample spans a few hundred thousand distinct CDR3 sequences, roughly 21% being singletons. Noted time point: persistent/refractory GD, antithyroid drugs over 5 years with positive TRAb. With RNA extracted from PBMCs as input, the TCR library was made. Diagnosis followed American Thyroid Association guidelines for Graves' disease.

Here the sequenced sample was peripheral blood mononuclear cells (PBMCs), taken when the disease was refractory, from a patient treated with antithyroid drugs. The sequence was collected from a female donor with Graves disease. The rearrangement links TRBV20-1 to TRBJ2-7; D gene ambiguous. CDR3 in DNA: TGCAGTGCCTGTGACCACATGCTGGAGCAGTACTTC. As protein: CSACDHMLEQYF.